Listed below are T cell receptor beta chains from one sample, sequenced in a study of T cell responses to AZD1222 COVID-19 vaccine. Here immunoSEQ multiplex PCR was the method, and the copy in TCRdb shows in-frame clones only, minus some. The sample comprises around 100,000 clones, around 85% of which are singletons, and around 5% rests with the top ten. Sample: peripheral blood, taken 28 days after the second AZD1222 dose. The receptors here all came from an adult who received the AZD1222 COVID-19 vaccine. Each CDR3 is given with its conserved first and last residue. The D gene is left open where the match is weak. Size is omitted from some rows. Given values are once, few, many or a class for expanded clones.

V gene	clone size	D gene	J gene	CDR3 protein	CDR3 DNA
TRBV14	.	.	TRBJ2-3	CASSQDSLRYTDTQYF	TGTGCCAGCAGCCAAGACAGCCTACGTTACACAGATACGCAGTATTTT
TRBV7-9	.	TRBD2	TRBJ2-1	CASSSGTSGRAIDEQFF	TGTGCCAGCAGCTCCGGGACTAGCGGGAGGGCCATTGATGAGCAGTTCTTC
TRBV20-1	.	.	TRBJ2-7	CSARDAYEQYF	TGCAGTGCTCGAGATGCCTACGAGCAGTACTTC
TRBV28	.	.	TRBJ1-1	CASSPIRTGAFF	TGTGCCAGCAGCCCCATAAGGACGGGAGCTTTCTTT
TRBV9	once	TRBD2	TRBJ2-7	CASSVGGGDQYEQYF	TGTGCCAGCAGCGTAGGCGGGGGGGATCAGTACGAGCAGTACTTC
TRBV18	.	TRBD1	TRBJ1-1	CASSLRTGGETEAFF	TGTGCCAGCTCACTCCGGACAGGGGGAGAAACTGAAGCTTTCTTT
TRBV11-2	.	.	TRBJ2-7	CASSRGQGPYEQYF	TGTGCCAGCAGCAGGGGCCAGGGACCCTACGAGCAGTACTTC
TRBV4-2	.	.	TRBJ2-7	CASSQDLGTYEQYF	TGTGCCAGCAGCCAAGATCTGGGGACCTACGAGCAGTACTTC
TRBV19	.	.	TRBJ2-2	CASSIPSGELFF	TGTGCCAGTAGTATTCCATCCGGGGAGCTGTTTTTT
TRBV2	.	TRBD1	TRBJ1-2	CASSLREGAGQGFYGYTF	TGTGCCAGCAGTCTCCGCGAAGGGGCGGGACAGGGCTTCTATGGCTACACCTTC
TRBV19	.	TRBD2	TRBJ2-3	CASSRTSGGASTDTQYF	TGTGCCAGTAGCCGGACTAGCGGGGGGGCCAGCACAGATACGCAGTATTTT
TRBV27	.	.	TRBJ2-1	CASSGSYNEQFF	TGTGCCAGCAGTGGGTCCTACAATGAGCAGTTCTTC
TRBV19	.	TRBD1	TRBJ1-2	CASSPTGGRGNYGYTF	TGTGCCAGTAGTCCTACAGGGGGCCGGGGTAACTATGGCTACACCTTC
TRBV3-1/TRBV3-2	once	.	TRBJ2-7	CASSQPGPATEQYF	TGTGCCAGCAGCCAGCCGGGGCCCGCAACCGAGCAGTACTTC
TRBV5-1	.	.	TRBJ2-1	CASSLSGLAQKSEQFF	TGCGCCAGCAGCTTGTCGGGGCTCGCTCAGAAGTCTGAGCAGTTCTTC
TRBV18	.	.	TRBJ2-2	CASSPQGTGELFF	TGTGCCAGCTCACCACAGGGGACCGGGGAGCTGTTTTTT
TRBV7-3	.	TRBD2	TRBJ2-1	CASSPLAGAYNEQFF	TGTGCCAGCAGCCCACTAGCGGGAGCCTACAATGAGCAGTTCTTC
TRBV3-1/TRBV3-2	.	TRBD2	TRBJ2-1	CASSRPGLAGGNEQFF	TGTGCCAGCAGCCGACCGGGACTAGCGGGGGGTAATGAGCAGTTCTTC
TRBV4-2	.	.	TRBJ2-7	CASSHSGDYEQYF	TGTGCCAGCAGCCACTCCGGGGACTACGAGCAGTACTTC
TRBV7-2	.	.	TRBJ1-2	CASSQEGYDYGYTF	TGTGCCAGCAGCCAGGAGGGATACGACTATGGCTACACCTTC
TRBV15	.	.	TRBJ2-1	CATSRELAAHNEQFF	TGTGCCACCAGCAGAGAGCTGGCCGCTCACAATGAGCAGTTCTTC
TRBV19	.	.	TRBJ1-1	CASSGLNTEAFF	TGTGCCAGTTCTGGCCTGAACACTGAAGCTTTCTTT
TRBV9	.	.	TRBJ2-5	CASNSPGETQYF	TGTGCCAGCAACTCCCCGGGGGAGACCCAGTACTTC
TRBV15	.	TRBD1	TRBJ1-4	CATRGLDRVNNEKLFF	TGTGCCACCAGGGGGCTCGACAGGGTTAATAATGAAAAACTGTTTTTT
TRBV18	.	.	TRBJ2-7	CASSPRDAWREQYF	TGTGCCAGCTCACCCAGGGACGCTTGGAGGGAGCAGTACTTC
TRBV5-1	few	.	TRBJ2-1	CASSFLDTHPNEQFF	TGCGCCAGCAGCTTCCTTGACACCCACCCCAATGAGCAGTTCTTC
TRBV5-4	.	TRBD2	TRBJ2-1	CASSLDLAEHNEQFF	TGTGCCAGCAGCTTGGATCTAGCGGAACACAATGAGCAGTTCTTC
TRBV28	.	.	TRBJ2-7	CASSSPWASYEQYF	TGTGCCAGCAGCTCTCCATGGGCTTCCTACGAGCAGTACTTC
TRBV9	.	.	TRBJ1-5	CASSVGQAANQPQHF	TGTGCCAGCAGCGTAGGGCAGGCTGCCAATCAGCCCCAGCATTTT
TRBV5-1	.	.	TRBJ1-2	CASSEDGGGYTF	TGCGCCAGCAGCGAGGACGGAGGAGGCTACACCTTC
TRBV15	.	.	TRBJ2-2	CATHTETGELFF	TGTGCCACCCATACTGAGACCGGGGAGCTGTTTTTT
TRBV7-3	.	.	TRBJ2-7	CASSFTGGNYEQYF	TGTGCCAGCAGCTTTACCGGGGGAAACTACGAGCAGTACTTC
TRBV9	few	.	TRBJ1-2	CASSDGTTEDYGYTF	TGTGCCAGCAGCGACGGGACAACGGAAGACTATGGCTACACCTTC
TRBV10-3	.	TRBD1	TRBJ2-7	CATQAGQGSYEQYF	TGTGCCACTCAGGCGGGACAGGGCTCCTACGAGCAGTACTTC
TRBV30	.	TRBD1	TRBJ1-1	CAWKGQGMNTEAFF	TGTGCCTGGAAGGGACAGGGAATGAACACTGAAGCTTTCTTT
TRBV5-1	.	TRBD1	TRBJ1-2	CASSPSDRGSRGEIYGYTF	TGCGCCAGCAGCCCATCGGACAGGGGTTCGAGGGGGGAAATCTATGGCTACACCTTC
TRBV2	.	TRBD1	TRBJ2-7	CASRYTGGEQYF	TGTGCCAGCAGGTACACAGGGGGCGAGCAGTACTTC
TRBV20-1	.	.	TRBJ2-7	CSASGSYEQYF	TGCAGTGCTAGCGGGTCTTACGAGCAGTACTTC
TRBV10-3	once	.	TRBJ1-5	CAIRGAGQPQHF	TGTGCCATCCGCGGGGCGGGTCAGCCCCAGCATTTT
TRBV19	.	TRBD1	TRBJ1-4	CASSIKRDRESNEKLFF	TGTGCCAGTAGTATTAAAAGGGACAGAGAGTCTAATGAAAAACTGTTTTTT
TRBV7-3	.	TRBD1	TRBJ1-6	CASSLDRGNSPLHF	TGTGCCAGCAGCTTGGACAGGGGCAATTCACCCCTCCACTTT
TRBV9	.	TRBD1	TRBJ1-3	CASSVATGGTGSGNTIYF	TGTGCCAGCAGCGTAGCTACAGGGGGGACAGGTTCTGGAAACACCATATATTTT
TRBV11-3	.	.	TRBJ2-3	CASSLGGGPADTQYF	TGTGCCAGCAGCTTAGGGGGGGGGCCGGCAGATACGCAGTATTTT
TRBV6-5	.	.	TRBJ2-3	CASNWRGTDTQYF	TGTGCCAGCAACTGGCGGGGCACAGATACGCAGTATTTT
TRBV7-2	.	.	TRBJ2-5	CASSLGNSRPQYF	TGTGCCAGCAGCTTAGGTAACAGCCGGCCCCAGTACTTC
TRBV7-2	.	TRBD2	TRBJ2-3	CASSLGRLAETSTDTQYF	TGTGCCAGCAGCTTAGGTCGGCTAGCGGAAACTAGCACAGATACGCAGTATTTT
TRBV9	.	.	TRBJ2-7	CASSVVGESSYEQYF	TGTGCCAGCAGCGTAGTGGGGGAGAGCTCCTACGAGCAGTACTTC
TRBV6-1	.	.	TRBJ1-2	CASSEALAAGYTF	TGTGCCAGCAGTGAAGCGCTGGCAGCCGGCTACACCTTC
TRBV19	.	.	TRBJ1-1	CASSIEGLALAFF	TGTGCCAGTAGTATAGAGGGGTTGGCCCTGGCTTTCTTT
TRBV6-5	.	TRBD1	TRBJ1-1	CASQLDRVRTEAFF	TGTGCCAGCCAGTTGGACAGGGTTCGAACTGAAGCTTTCTTT
TRBV7-6	.	.	TRBJ2-3	CASSLGAGGHTDTQYF	TGTGCCAGCAGCTTGGGTGCCGGCGGCCACACAGATACGCAGTATTTT
TRBV7-2	few	.	TRBJ1-5	CASSKDSNQPQHF	TGTGCCAGCAGCAAAGATAGCAATCAGCCCCAGCATTTT
TRBV18	.	TRBD1	TRBJ1-4	CASSPSSTGGYEKLFF	TGTGCCAGCTCACCATCGTCGACAGGGGGCTATGAAAAACTGTTTTTT
TRBV5-1	once	TRBD1	TRBJ2-1	CASSLAGTGGEDEQFF	TGCGCCAGCAGCTTGGCCGGGACAGGGGGCGAGGATGAGCAGTTCTTC